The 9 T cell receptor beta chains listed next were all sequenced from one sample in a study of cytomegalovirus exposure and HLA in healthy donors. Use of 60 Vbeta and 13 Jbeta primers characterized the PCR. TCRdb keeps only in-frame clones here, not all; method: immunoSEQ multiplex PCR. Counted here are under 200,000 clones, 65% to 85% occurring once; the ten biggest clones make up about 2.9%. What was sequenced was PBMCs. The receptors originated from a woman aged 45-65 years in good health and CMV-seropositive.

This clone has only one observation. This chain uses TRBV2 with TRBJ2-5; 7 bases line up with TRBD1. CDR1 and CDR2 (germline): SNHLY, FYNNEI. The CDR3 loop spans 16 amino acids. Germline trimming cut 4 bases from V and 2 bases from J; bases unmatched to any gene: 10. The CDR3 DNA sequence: TGTGCCAGCAGTGGAGAGACCTCGGGACAGCAAGAGACCCAGTACTTC. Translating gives CASSGETSGQQETQYF.

The CDR3 DNA reads as TGTGCCAGCAGTTGGCCAGGGGGCAGTGGGGCCAACGTCCTGACTTTC. This codes for CASSWPGGSGANVLTF. This rearrangement joins TRBV28 to TRBJ2-6, with 8 bases aligning to TRBD1. Germline CDR1 reads MDHEN; CDR2 reads SYDVKM. This CDR3 is built from 16 residues. V was clipped by 4 bases and J by 3 bases; unmatched bases: 5.

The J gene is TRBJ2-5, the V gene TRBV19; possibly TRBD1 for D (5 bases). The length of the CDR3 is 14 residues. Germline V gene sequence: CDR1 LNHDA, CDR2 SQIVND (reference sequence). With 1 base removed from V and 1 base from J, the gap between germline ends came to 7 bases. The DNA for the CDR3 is TGTGCCAGTAGTATAGCAGGGCGCCAAGAGACCCAGTACTTC. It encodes CASSIAGRQETQYF.

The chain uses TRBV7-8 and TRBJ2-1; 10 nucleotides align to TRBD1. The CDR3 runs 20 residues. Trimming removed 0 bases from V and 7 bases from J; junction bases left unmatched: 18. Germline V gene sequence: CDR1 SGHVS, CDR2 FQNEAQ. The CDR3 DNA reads TGTGCCAGCAGCTTAGCTATGACAGGGGGCGCATTGGGAATGATGAATGAGCAGTTCTTC. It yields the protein CASSLAMTGGALGMMNEQFF.

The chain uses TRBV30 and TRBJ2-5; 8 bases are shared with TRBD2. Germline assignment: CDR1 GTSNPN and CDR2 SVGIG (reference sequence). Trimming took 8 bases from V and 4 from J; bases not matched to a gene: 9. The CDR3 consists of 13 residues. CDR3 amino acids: CALRREVLETQYF. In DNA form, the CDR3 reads TGTGCCCTGAGGCGGGAGGTATTAGAGACCCAGTACTTC.

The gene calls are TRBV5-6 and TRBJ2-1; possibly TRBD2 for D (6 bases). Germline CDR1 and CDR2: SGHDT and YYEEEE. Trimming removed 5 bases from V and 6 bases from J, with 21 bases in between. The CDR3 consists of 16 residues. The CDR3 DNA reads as TGTGCCAGCAGTTCTCCTGCCAAGGGAGGTTTCAATGAGCAGTTCTTC. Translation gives CASSSPAKGGFNEQFF.

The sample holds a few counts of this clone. The CDR3 sequence is CASSVSGSFSNEQYF. The CDR3 bases are TGTGCCAGCAGCGTTAGCGGGAGCTTTTCGAACGAGCAGTACTTC. The chain is built from TRBV11-2 and TRBJ2-7, with TRBD2 identical over 9 bases. The CDR3 spans 15 residues. Trimming cost V 5 bases and J 5 bases; bases outside gene matches: 10. Germline values: CDR1 SGHAT, CDR2 FQNNGV.

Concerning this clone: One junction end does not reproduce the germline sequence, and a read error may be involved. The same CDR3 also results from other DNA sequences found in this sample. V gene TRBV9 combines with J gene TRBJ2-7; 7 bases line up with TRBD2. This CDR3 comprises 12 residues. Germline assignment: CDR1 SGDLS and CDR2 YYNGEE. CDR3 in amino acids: CASSPPGGRQYF. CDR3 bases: TGTGCCAGCAGCCCCCCGGGGGGAAGGCAGTATTTC.

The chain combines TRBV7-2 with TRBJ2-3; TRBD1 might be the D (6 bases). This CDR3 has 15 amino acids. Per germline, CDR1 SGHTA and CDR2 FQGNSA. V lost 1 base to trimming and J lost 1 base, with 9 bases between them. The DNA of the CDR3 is TGTGCCAGCAGCTTAGAGGGACACCGCACAGATACGCAGTATTTT. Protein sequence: CASSLEGHRTDTQYF.